The entry below gives a single TCR beta chain sequence along with its context. Its antigen is as yet unknown. The PCR had 60 Vbeta and 13 Jbeta primers. TCRdb keeps only in-frame clones here, not all; method: immunoSEQ multiplex PCR. This sample carries about 180,000 clones, less than 85% of them seen once, and the ten largest clones take around 5%. These data originate in a study of cytomegalovirus exposure and HLA in healthy donors. About the study: A previous analysis identified approximately 110 million unique TCR beta sequences derived from some 200 million T cells. Most genotyped donors, around four fifths of about 430, had Caucasian-associated genetic ancestry.

Findings and limits, study-wide: As a later analysis showed, several of the most significant clusters appeared to be linked to common viral pathogens. Roughly uniform depth of sequencing across donors was assumed in presence/absence analyses.

This CDR3 has 17 amino acids. The germline V gene encodes CDR1 SGHNT and CDR2 YENEEA. Trimming pared 0 bases from V and 2 bases from J, leaving 14 bases between. The TCR originated in a young man in good health and CMV-seronegative. The chain combines TRBV11-3 with TRBJ2-1; D is unresolved. The material sequenced was PBMCs. The CDR3 loop reads CASSLDLRQNPYNEQFF. The CDR3 nucleotides read TGTGCCAGCAGCTTAGATCTTCGTCAGAATCCCTACAATGAGCAGTTCTTC.